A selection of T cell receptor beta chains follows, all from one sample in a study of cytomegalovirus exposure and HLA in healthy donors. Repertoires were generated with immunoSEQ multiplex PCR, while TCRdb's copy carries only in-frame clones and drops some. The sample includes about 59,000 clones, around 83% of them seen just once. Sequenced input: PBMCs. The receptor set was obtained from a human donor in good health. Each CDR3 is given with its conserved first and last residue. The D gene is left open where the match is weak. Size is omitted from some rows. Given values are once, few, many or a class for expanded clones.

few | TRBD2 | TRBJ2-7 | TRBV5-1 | TGCGCCAGCAGCTTGGGTCTAGCGGGGGCCTACGAGCAGTACTTC | CASSLGLAGAYEQYF
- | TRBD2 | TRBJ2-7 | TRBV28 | TGTGCCAGCCATCCCTCCCCCAGCGGGGGGAACGAGCAGTACTTC | CASHPSPSGGNEQYF
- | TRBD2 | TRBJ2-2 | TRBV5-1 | TGCGCCAGCGGGGAACTAGCGGCGAACACCGGGGAGCTGTTTTTT | CASGELAANTGELFF
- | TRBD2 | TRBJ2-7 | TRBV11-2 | TGTGCCAGCAGCTTAGATTCCCTTAGCGGGAGTAGCTACGAGCAGTACTTC | CASSLDSLSGSSYEQYF
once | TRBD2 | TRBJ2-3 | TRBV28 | TGTGCCAGCAGGGAAAGGGAGGGCCGTAATACGCAGTATTTT | CASREREGRNTQYF
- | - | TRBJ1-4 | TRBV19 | TGTGCCAGTAGAGGTCGGGGGGCAACTAATGAAAAACTGTTTTTT | CASRGRGATNEKLFF
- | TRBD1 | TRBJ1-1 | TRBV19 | TGTGCCAGTAGGGACAGGGTTTTTACTGTTGAAGCTTTCTTT | CASRDRVFTVEAFF
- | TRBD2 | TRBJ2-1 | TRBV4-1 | TGCGCCAGCAGGCCGGTCGGAACTAGCGTGGGAAATGAGCAGTTCTTC | CASRPVGTSVGNEQFF
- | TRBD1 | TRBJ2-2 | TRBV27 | TGTGCCAGCAGTTTATTACAGGGGAGAAACACCGGGGAGCTGTTTTTT | CASSLLQGRNTGELFF
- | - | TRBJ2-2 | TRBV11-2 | TGTGCCAGCAGCTTAGATCGAGGACAGCTTACGAACACCGGGGAGCTGTTTTTT | CASSLDRGQLTNTGELFF
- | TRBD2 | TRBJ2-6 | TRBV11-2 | TGTGCCAGCAGACGTCCGGGCGGGAGGGGCTCTGGGGCCAACGTCCCGACTTTC | CASRRPGGRGSGANVPTF
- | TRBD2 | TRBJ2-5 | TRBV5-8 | TGTGCCAGCAGCTTGGGACTAGCGGACAACCAAGAGACCCAGTACTTC | CASSLGLADNQETQYF
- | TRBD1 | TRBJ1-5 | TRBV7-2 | TGTGCCAGCAGCAGACAGGGGATCGATCAGCCCCAGCATTTT | CASSRQGIDQPQHF
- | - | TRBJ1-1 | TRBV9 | TGTGCCAGCAGCGCCGACAGGTGGAACACTGAAGCTTTCTTT | CASSADRWNTEAFF
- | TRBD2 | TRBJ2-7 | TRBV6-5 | TGTGCCAGCAGTCAAACTACGACTCGGGGGGACGAGCAGTACTTC | CASSQTTTRGDEQYF
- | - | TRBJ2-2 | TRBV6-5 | TGTGCCACCCGTAGGGGTGCGTTGAACACCGGGGAGCTGTTTTTT | CATRRGALNTGELFF
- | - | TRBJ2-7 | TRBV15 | TGTGCCACCAGTAGGACAGAAGATTACGAGCAGTACTTC | CATSRTEDYEQYF
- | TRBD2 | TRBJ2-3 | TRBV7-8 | TGTGCCAGCAGCCCCGTGGTAGCGGGAGTGGTGTTAGATACGCAGTATTTT | CASSPVVAGVVLDTQYF
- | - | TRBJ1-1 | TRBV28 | TGTGCCAGCAGTTTCCGTGGCAGGATGAACACTGAAGCTTTCTTT | CASSFRGRMNTEAFF
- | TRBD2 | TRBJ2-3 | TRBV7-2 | TGTGCCAGCAGCCCGAGACTAGCGGGGGGAGCAGATACGCAGTATTTT | CASSPRLAGGADTQYF
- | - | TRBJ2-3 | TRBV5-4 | TGTGCCAGCACTAATCGGGGGACCTTCCATACAGATACGCAGTATTTT | CASTNRGTFHTDTQYF
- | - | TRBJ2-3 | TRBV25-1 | TGTGCCAGCTCCCCCCCTCAGGGATCGAGCACAGATACGCAGTATTTT | CASSPPQGSSTDTQYF
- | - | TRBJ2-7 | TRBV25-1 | TGTGCCAGCAGTGAACGTTTCGACGAGCAGTACTTC | CASSERFDEQYF
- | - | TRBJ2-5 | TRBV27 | TGTGCCAGCAGTTTTAACAGGGAGCGAGAGACCCAGTACTTC | CASSFNRERETQYF
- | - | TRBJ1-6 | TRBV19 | TGTGCCAGTAGCATGCGGGAACGGGGCGGTTCACCCCTCCACTTT | CASSMRERGGSPLHF
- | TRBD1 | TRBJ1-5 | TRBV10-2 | TGCGCCAGCAGTAGGGGGCGGGTCAATCAGCCCCAGCATTTT | CASSRGRVNQPQHF
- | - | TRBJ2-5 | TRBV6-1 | TGTGCCAGCAGTGAAGTCCAGGTTGCAGAGACCCAGTACTTC | CASSEVQVAETQYF
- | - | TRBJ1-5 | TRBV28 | TGTGCCAGCAGTTTACGAGGTCAGCCCCAGCATTTT | CASSLRGQPQHF
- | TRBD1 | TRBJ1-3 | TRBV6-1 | TGTGCCAGCAGTGAAGGAGGGACAGTCGGCGGTACCATATATTTT | CASSEGGTVGGTIYF
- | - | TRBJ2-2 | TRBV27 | TGTGCCAGCAGTTTTCGGGATACCGGGGAGCTGTTTTTT | CASSFRDTGELFF
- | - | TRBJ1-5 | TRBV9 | TGTGCCAGCAGAGCTCAAACTGACAGCCCTTATAGCAATCAGCCCCAGCATTTT | CASRAQTDSPYSNQPQHF
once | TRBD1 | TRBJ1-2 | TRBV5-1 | TGCGCCAGCAGCTTGGGGGGGACAGATGGCTACACCTTC | CASSLGGTDGYTF
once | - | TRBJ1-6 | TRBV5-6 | TGTGCCAGCAGCTACACCGCCGGACACCTGAGCTCCTATAATTCACCCCTCCACTTT | CASSYTAGHLSSYNSPLHF
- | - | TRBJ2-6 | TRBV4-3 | TGCGCCAGCAGCCAGGAGGGGAGCCCTGGGGCCAACGTCCTGACTTTC | CASSQEGSPGANVLTF
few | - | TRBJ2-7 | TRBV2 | TGTGCCAGCAGTGAACCCTGGACAGAATTCTACGAGCAGTACTTC | CASSEPWTEFYEQYF
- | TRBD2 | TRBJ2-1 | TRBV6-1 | TGTGCCAGCAGTGAATCGGGGCGAGGGGGATGGCAGCGGGGGTTCAATGAGCAGTTCTTC | CASSESGRGGWQRGFNEQFF
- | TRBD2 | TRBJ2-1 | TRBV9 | TGTGCCAGCAGCGTAGCGGGGGGGGGAATCAATGAGCAGTTCTTC | CASSVAGGGINEQFF
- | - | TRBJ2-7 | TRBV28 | TGTGCCAGCAGACCAAGCGGAAGCTCCTACGAGCAGTACTTC | CASRPSGSSYEQYF
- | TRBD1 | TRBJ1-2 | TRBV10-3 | TGTGCCACTACAGCCGGGGGACAGGGGAAGCGTAACTATGGCTACACCTTC | CATTAGGQGKRNYGYTF
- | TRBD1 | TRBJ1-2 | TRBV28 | TGTGCCAGCAGTCGACCGGGACAGGGGGCGAGAGGCTACACCTTC | CASSRPGQGARGYTF
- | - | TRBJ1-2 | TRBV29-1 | TGCAGCGTTGGAACCGGGACAAAGGCTAATGGCTACACCTTC | CSVGTGTKANGYTF
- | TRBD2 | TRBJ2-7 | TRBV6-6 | TGTGCCAGCAGTTACGGGAGGGAGTTCTACGAGCAGTACTTC | CASSYGREFYEQYF
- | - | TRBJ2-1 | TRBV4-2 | TGTGCCAGCAGCCAAGATACGAGCGTTTCCTACAATGAGCAGTTCTTC | CASSQDTSVSYNEQFF
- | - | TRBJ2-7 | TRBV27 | TGTGCCAGCAGTTTCTTTCTCCGGGACGCGGGACGGTACGAGCAGTACTTC | CASSFFLRDAGRYEQYF
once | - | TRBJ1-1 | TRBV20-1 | TGCAGTGCCGAGGAATATCCTGAAGCTTTCTTT | CSAEEYPEAFF
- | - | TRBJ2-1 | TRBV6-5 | TGTGCCAGCAGTTACACAGCGGGTCTTTACAATGAGCAGTTCTTC | CASSYTAGLYNEQFF
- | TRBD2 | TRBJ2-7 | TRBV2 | TGTGCCAGCAGTGCGGGACTAGCGGGGGGGCGGGAGCAGTACTTC | CASSAGLAGGREQYF
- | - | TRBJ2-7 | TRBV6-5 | TGTGCCAGCAGTTACTCGAAGGCGGATTCCTACGAGCAGTACTTC | CASSYSKADSYEQYF
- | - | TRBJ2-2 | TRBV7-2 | TGTGCCAGCAGCTTAGCGCCGGGCAGGGGTACCGGGGAGCTGTTTTTT | CASSLAPGRGTGELFF
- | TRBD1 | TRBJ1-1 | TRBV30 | TGTGCCTCCGACAGGGACACTGAAGCTTTCTTT | CASDRDTEAFF
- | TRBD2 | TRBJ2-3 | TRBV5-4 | TGTGCCAGCAGCCGAACGGTTTCCGACGGCGGGGGGGCGACAGATACGCAGTATTTT | CASSRTVSDGGGATDTQYF
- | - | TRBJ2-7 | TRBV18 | TGTGCCAGCTCACCCGAACAGGGCGTTTACGAGCAGTACTTC | CASSPEQGVYEQYF
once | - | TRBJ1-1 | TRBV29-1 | TGCAGCGTTGTCGTCAACACTGAAGCTTTCTTT | CSVVVNTEAFF
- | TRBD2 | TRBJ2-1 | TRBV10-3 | TGTGCCATCCGCGGGACTAGCGGGGGCCAGACACTAAATGAGCAGTTCTTC | CAIRGTSGGQTLNEQFF
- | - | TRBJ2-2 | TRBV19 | TGTGCCAGTAGTATTCACGGTCAGAACACCGGGGAGCTGTTTTTT | CASSIHGQNTGELFF
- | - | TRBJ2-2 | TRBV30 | TGTGCCTGGAGGGGAGGTGTACCCGGGGAGCTGTTTTTT | CAWRGGVPGELFF
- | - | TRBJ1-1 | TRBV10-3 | TGTGCCATCAGCAGCTACTCAGGGGAAAACACTGAAGCTTTCTTT | CAISSYSGENTEAFF
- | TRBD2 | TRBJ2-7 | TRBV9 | TGTGCCAGCAGCGTAGGGGGGGGACTAGCGGGAGAATACGAGCAGTACTTC | CASSVGGGLAGEYEQYF
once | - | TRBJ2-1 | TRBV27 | TGTGCCAGCAGTTTAAAGTGGTCGACCATGGTGGGGCGCGACAATGAGCAGTTCTTC | CASSLKWSTMVGRDNEQFF